The sequence of this T cell receptor beta chain was determined in a study of shared clonotypes between healthy human individuals. Study results and caveats: When naive CD4 clonotypes were compared across a handful of donors, around 5% were shared.

Data came from immunoSEQ multiplex PCR; TCRdb stores just in-frame clones and leaves some out. This sample has a few hundred thousand clones, with about 96% found just once. V was pared by 2 bases and J by 7 bases, with 7 bases between. The CDR3 consists of 11 residues. CDR1 SGHDT and CDR2 YYEEEE come from the germline V gene. Of note for this clone: The target antigen is unknown.

The sequenced sample was memory CD8+ T cells sorted from blood. Regarding subset: CD45RO+ cells pooled with CCR7-negative TemRA cells. The V gene is TRBV5-6, the J gene TRBJ2-7; D is undetermined. This clonotype was obtained from a young man in good health. Here the CDR3 DNA reads TGTGCCAGCAGCTTCTCGAGAGAGCAGTACTTC. Translation gives CASSFSREQYF.